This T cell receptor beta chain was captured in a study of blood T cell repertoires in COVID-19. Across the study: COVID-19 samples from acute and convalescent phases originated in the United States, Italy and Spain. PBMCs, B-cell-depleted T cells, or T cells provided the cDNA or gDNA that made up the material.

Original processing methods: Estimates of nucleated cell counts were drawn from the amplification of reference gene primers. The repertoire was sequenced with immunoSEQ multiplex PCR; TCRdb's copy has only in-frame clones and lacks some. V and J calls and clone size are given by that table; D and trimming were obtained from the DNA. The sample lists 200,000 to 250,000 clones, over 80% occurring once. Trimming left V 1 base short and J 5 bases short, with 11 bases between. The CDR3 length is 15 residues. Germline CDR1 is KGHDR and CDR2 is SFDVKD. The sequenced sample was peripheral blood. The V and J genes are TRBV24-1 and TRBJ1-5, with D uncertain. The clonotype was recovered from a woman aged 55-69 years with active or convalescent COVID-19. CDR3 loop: CATSDLSRPHQPQHF. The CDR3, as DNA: TGTGCCACCAGTGATTTATCCAGGCCCCATCAGCCCCAGCATTTT.